The 29 T cell receptor beta chains given below trace back to one sample, sequenced in a study of response to subunit inactivated influenza vaccine. TCRdb fed the RT-PCR reads into MiXCR, producing one record per CDR3 protein. The data contain approximately 480,000 distinct CDR3 sequences, approximately 10% of them singletons. Sequencing was performed on PBMCs from blood, taken around seven weeks after vaccination. The receptors come from a man aged 50 to 60 who received an inactivated influenza vaccine.

This clonotype was detected only a few times. DNA of the CDR3: TGTGCCAGCAGTTACTCGAAAAGGGTGGCAGATACGCAGTATTTT. Amino acids: CASSYSKRVADTQYF. V usage is TRBV6-5 and J usage is TRBJ2-3; D not certain. The CDR3 totals 15 residues. CDR1 MNHEY and CDR2 SVGAGI come from the germline V gene. V lost 0 bases and J lost 4, with 11 bases in between.

This clonotype has at least ten counts. The CDR3 is CASSVSAAGYTF. The CDR3 DNA follows: TGTGCCAGCAGCGTGAGTGCGGCGGGCTACACCTTC. The chain employs TRBV7-2 and TRBJ1-2; D remains ambiguous. V dropped 5 bases and J dropped 8 bases, with 12 bases sitting between them. This CDR3 has 12 residues. The germline CDR1 and CDR2 sequences are SGHTA and FQGNSA. Complete variable domain (other parts from reference TRBV7-2 and TRBJ1-2): GAGVSQSPSNKVTEKGKDVELRCDPISGHTALYWYRQSLGQGLEFLIYFQGNSAPDKSGLPSDRFSAERTGGSVSTLTIQRTQQEDSAVYLCASSVSAAGYTFGSGTRLTVV.

This clonotype was found many times. The V and J genes are TRBV18 and TRBJ2-5; 7 nucleotides align to TRBD1. Germline V lookup: CDR1 KGHSH, CDR2 LQKENI. CDR3 length: 13 residues. V lost 5 bases to trimming and J lost 2 bases; unmatched junction nucleotides: 2. CDR3 loop: CASSGTVQETQYF. The DNA of the CDR3 is TGTGCCAGCTCAGGGACAGTTCAAGAGACCCAGTACTTC.

The chain employs TRBV28 and TRBJ2-5; perhaps D is TRBD1 or TRBD2 (6 bases each). Germline CDR1 reads MDHEN; CDR2 reads SYDVKM. The CDR3 contains 14 residues. Trimming shortened V by 4 bases and J by 4 bases, and 13 bases separated the two germline ends. DNA of the CDR3: TGTGCCAGCAGTTCGGGGGCCCGACTAGAGACCCAGTACTTC. It is translated as CASSSGARLETQYF. The full variable domain, with the rest looked up from reference TRBV28 and TRBJ2-5, is DVKVTQSSRYLVKRTGEKVFLECVQDMDHENMFWYRQDPGLGLRLIYFSYDVKMKEKGDIPEGYSVSREKKERFSLILESASTNQTSMYLCASSSGARLETQYFGPGTRLLVL.

The chain has TRBV20-1 and TRBJ2-1; a weak D match, TRBD1 (6 bases). This CDR3 comprises 15 residues. Trimming cost V 2 bases and J 4 bases, with 15 bases left between them. Germline lookup yields CDR1 DFQATT and CDR2 SNEGSKA (reference sequence). CDR3 sequence (DNA): TGCAGTGCTAGACCTCCGGGACAAGGATACAATGAGCAGTTCTTC. Protein sequence: CSARPPGQGYNEQFF.

This clonotype showed up just a few times. The rearrangement links TRBV7-2 to TRBJ2-7, with D possibly TRBD1 on 6 matching bases. V shed 1 base and J shed 0 bases, with 10 bases lying between them. The CDR3 sequence is 15 residues long. Germline CDR1 reads SGHTA; CDR2 reads FQGNSA. In nucleotides, the CDR3 is TGTGCCAGCAGCTTAGGAAGGACAGCCTCCTACGAGCAGTACTTC. Protein sequence: CASSLGRTASYEQYF.

In its sample, this clonotype was seen many times. The chain joins TRBV29-1 to TRBJ2-7; 8 bases are shared with TRBD1. CDR3 length equals 13 residues. The germline V gene encodes CDR1 SQVTM and CDR2 ANQGSEA. The ends lost 5 bases at V and 7 bases at J; junction bases unmatched: 10. CDR3 in amino acids: CSVLDRDRREQYF. The CDR3 DNA reads as TGCAGCGTTTTGGACAGGGACCGAAGGGAGCAGTACTTC.

This clonotype was found a few times. V and J are TRBV4-3 and TRBJ2-3, with 9 bases aligning to TRBD2. This CDR3 region has 18 residues. J lost 4 bases, V lost 1 base, and 12 bases had no gene match. Germline CDR1 is LGHNA and CDR2 is YSLEER. Written as DNA, the CDR3 is TGCGCCAGCAGCCAAGGCGGCGGGGGGGCCGATATCCCAGATACGCAGTATTTT. Its translation is CASSQGGGGADIPDTQYF.

V gene TRBV20-1 combines with J gene TRBJ1-1; no reliable D call. The length of the CDR3 is 14 residues. Germline V gene lookup returns CDR1 DFQATT and CDR2 SNEGSKA (reference sequence). Trimming pared 5 bases from V and 6 bases from J, leaving 19 bases between. The CDR3 loop is CSACPDLLGAEAFF. The CDR3 DNA sequence: TGCAGTGCTTGTCCTGACCTGCTCGGAGCTGAAGCTTTCTTT.

This clonotype has at least ten counts. The genes are TRBV12-3 or TRBV12-4 and TRBJ2-1; tentative D call: TRBD2 (5 bases). V lost 6 bases to trimming and J lost 5 bases, with 20 bases between them. The CDR3 consists of 16 residues. The CDR3 region is CASSPGLFSFHNEQFF. As DNA, the CDR3 is TGTGCCAGCAGCCCCGGACTTTTTTCCTTTCACAATGAGCAGTTCTTC.

This clonotype appeared once. The chain recombines TRBV29-1 with TRBJ2-3; D possibly corresponds to TRBD2 (7 bases). The ends were cut back, 1 base at V and 2 bases at J, with 40 bases in the middle. CDR1 and CDR2 from the germline V gene are SQVTM and ANQGSEA. CDR3 length equals 24 residues. The DNA of the CDR3 is TGCAGCGTTGAAGGCCCGATGACGGGGGGCCCCCCTATCCATTATGGAGCACCCACAGATACGCAGTATTTT. Translation gives CSVEGPMTGGPPIHYGAPTDTQYF.

The chain combines TRBV27 with TRBJ2-1; maybe TRBD2 (5 bases). The CDR3 is 15 residues long. CDR1 and CDR2 from the germline V gene are MNHEY and SMNVEV (reference sequence). The V gene lost 6 bases and the J gene lost 0 bases, with 12 bases spanning the gap. The CDR3 is CASSPLGSSYNEQFF. In DNA form, the CDR3 reads TGTGCCAGCAGCCCCCTGGGGAGCTCCTACAATGAGCAGTTCTTC.

This clonotype was seen repeatedly, ten times or more. This chain joins TRBV12-3 or TRBV12-4 and TRBJ1-2, with D perhaps TRBD1 (5 bases). This CDR3 is 13 amino acids long. Deletions cut 7 bases from V and 5 bases from J, with 14 bases between. The CDR3 coding sequence is TGTGCCAGCACGACGGCACGGGGGTATGGCTACACCTTC. Residues: CASTTARGYGYTF.

There are many counts of this clonotype. The rearrangement uses TRBV5-5 and TRBJ2-7; 12 nucleotides line up with TRBD2. The germline V gene encodes CDR1 SGHKS and CDR2 YYEKEE (reference sequence). The CDR3 runs 16 residues. J gave up 3 bases and V 0 bases, and 4 bases lay outside the gene matches. The CDR3 bases are TGTGCCAGCAGCTTGGAGTGGACTAGCGGGGACTACGAGCAGTACTTC. Protein sequence: CASSLEWTSGDYEQYF.

This clonotype has at least ten counts. This chain links TRBV12-3 or TRBV12-4 with TRBJ2-5; 9 nucleotides match TRBD2. Losses at the gene ends were 3 bases for V and 5 bases for J; bases not matched to a gene: 4. The CDR3 spans 14 residues. Here the CDR3 reads CASSLAGGPETQYF. The CDR3 DNA follows: TGTGCCAGCAGTTTGGCGGGAGGGCCGGAGACCCAGTACTTC.

This CDR3 is CASSLGGLAGEQYF. Here the CDR3 DNA reads TGTGCCAGCAGCTTAGGGGGGCTAGCAGGCGAGCAGTACTTC. The J gene is TRBJ2-7, the V gene TRBV7-2; possibly TRBD1 for D (6 bases). The length of the CDR3 is 14 residues. V shed 1 base and J shed 6 bases, with 13 bases lying between them. From germline, CDR1 is SGHTA and CDR2 FQGNSA.

This clonotype appeared many times. The rearrangement joins TRBV29-1 to TRBJ2-3; D not certain. This CDR3 has 16 amino acids. Germline loops: CDR1 SQVTM, CDR2 ANQGSEA. The V and J ends lost 7 bases and 0 bases respectively, with 20 bases between them. CDR3 in DNA: TGCAGCGGGAGAATGGGGTCCTTAGCTAGCACAGATACGCAGTATTTT. It yields the protein CSGRMGSLASTDTQYF.

This clonotype was seen at least ten times. The J gene is TRBJ2-5, the V gene TRBV24-1, with D perhaps matching TRBD1 (5 bases). From germline, CDR1 is KGHDR and CDR2 SFDVKD. The CDR3 consists of 12 residues. Trimming removed 5 bases at V and 7 bases at J, with 10 bases between. The CDR3 protein is CATSAGSVTQYF. CDR3 DNA sequence: TGTGCCACCAGTGCAGGGTCTGTGACCCAGTACTTC.

This clonotype was detected a few times. J is TRBJ2-1 and V is TRBV15, with D unclear. Between the trimmed V and J ends, which lost 3 bases and 4 bases, there was a span of 22 bases. The CDR3 loop spans 18 amino acids. Germline-derived CDR1 and CDR2 are LNHNV and YYDKDF (reference sequence). The CDR3 DNA follows: TGTGCCACCAGCAGGGCCCAACTCTATCGGCAAGGGTACAATGAGCAGTTCTTC. Amino acid sequence: CATSRAQLYRQGYNEQFF.

The chain employs TRBV20-1 and TRBJ2-7; no clear D. The CDR3 loop spans 12 amino acids. Trimming took 3 bases from V and 1 from J, leaving 7 bases between them. Germline V CDR1 and CDR2: DFQATT, SNEGSKA (reference sequence). This CDR3 is CSASSLSYEQYF. The CDR3 DNA follows: TGCAGTGCTAGCTCTCTGTCCTACGAGCAGTACTTC.

This clonotype was seen a few times. The rearrangement links TRBV9 to TRBJ1-2, with TRBD1 matching over 7 bases. Germline V gene lookup returns CDR1 SGDLS and CDR2 YYNGEE. The CDR3 length is 16 residues. J lost 3 bases, V lost 0 bases, and 8 bases had no gene match. The CDR3 spells CASSVEFTGVHYGYTF. For the CDR3, the DNA is TGTGCCAGCAGCGTAGAATTCACAGGGGTCCACTATGGCTACACCTTC.

The chain couples TRBV6-2 or TRBV6-3 to TRBJ1-2; D unresolved. Germline CDR1 and CDR2: MNHEY and SVGEGT. The CDR3 runs 12 residues. Between the trimmed V and J ends, which lost 6 bases and 7 bases, there was a span of 12 bases. CDR3 sequence: CASSEIDAGYTF. The CDR3 region has the DNA TGTGCCAGCAGCGAGATAGACGCTGGCTACACCTTC.

The chain recombines TRBV24-1 with TRBJ2-2; no reliable D call. Germline CDR1 reads KGHDR; CDR2 reads SFDVKD. CDR3 size: 17 residues. Between the trimmed V and J ends, which lost 3 bases and 1 base, there was a span of 14 bases. The CDR3 sequence is CATSDTEKGLNTGELFF. The CDR3 nucleotides read TGTGCCACCAGTGATACAGAAAAAGGGTTGAACACCGGGGAGCTGTTTTTT.

The V and J genes are TRBV20-1 and TRBJ1-2; a possible D gene is TRBD1 (5 bases). V lost 0 bases and J lost 4, with 6 bases in between. Germline V gene data show CDR1 as DFQATT and CDR2 as SNEGSKA (reference sequence). This CDR3 has 12 amino acids. CDR3 in DNA: TGCAGTGCTAGAGACGACAGCTATGGCTACACCTTC. Its translation is CSARDDSYGYTF.

This CDR3 reads CSVHGLSTDTQYF. In DNA, the CDR3 is TGCAGCGTTCACGGGCTGAGCACAGATACGCAGTATTTT. The chain recombines TRBV29-1 with TRBJ2-3, with D hard to call. The CDR3 contains 13 residues. The germline CDR1 and CDR2 sequences are SQVTM and ANQGSEA. The germline V and J ends were trimmed by 5 bases and 0 bases, with 9 bases remaining between them.

This clonotype was seen many times. This chain uses TRBV28 with TRBJ2-4; D is ambiguous. The CDR3 totals 15 residues. From germline, CDR1 is MDHEN and CDR2 SYDVKM. V shed 5 bases and J shed 1 base, with 12 bases lying between them. CDR3 amino acids: CASSPETVAKNIQYF. The CDR3 nucleotides read TGTGCCAGCAGTCCTGAGACGGTGGCCAAAAACATTCAGTACTTC.

There are many counts of this clonotype. The chain links TRBV3-1 to TRBJ2-7; D gene unclear. Per germline, CDR1 LGHDT and CDR2 YNNKEL (reference sequence). CDR3 length: 13 amino acids. V lost 2 bases, J lost 6 bases, and 11 bases lay in between. The chain's CDR3 is CASSQRAPGEQYF. The CDR3, as DNA: TGTGCCAGCAGCCAACGCGCGCCAGGCGAGCAGTACTTC.

At least ten counts were recorded for this clonotype. CDR3 DNA sequence: TGCAGTGCCAAGGGGGGGGTGAGCACAGATACGCAGTATTTT. As protein: CSAKGGVSTDTQYF. The chain joins TRBV20-1 to TRBJ2-3, with D possibly matching TRBD2 (7 bases). V lost 6 bases, J lost 0 bases, and 13 bases lay in between. The CDR3 has 14 residues. Germline V gene lookup returns CDR1 DFQATT and CDR2 SNEGSKA (reference sequence).

V gene TRBV28 combines with J gene TRBJ1-5; unclear D gene. The CDR3 has 16 amino acids. Germline lookup yields CDR1 MDHEN and CDR2 SYDVKM. With 1 base removed from V and 0 bases from J, the gap between germline ends came to 10 bases. The CDR3 bases are TGTGCCAGCAGTTTATCACCGGACTATAGCAATCAGCCCCAGCATTTT. Encoded protein: CASSLSPDYSNQPQHF.